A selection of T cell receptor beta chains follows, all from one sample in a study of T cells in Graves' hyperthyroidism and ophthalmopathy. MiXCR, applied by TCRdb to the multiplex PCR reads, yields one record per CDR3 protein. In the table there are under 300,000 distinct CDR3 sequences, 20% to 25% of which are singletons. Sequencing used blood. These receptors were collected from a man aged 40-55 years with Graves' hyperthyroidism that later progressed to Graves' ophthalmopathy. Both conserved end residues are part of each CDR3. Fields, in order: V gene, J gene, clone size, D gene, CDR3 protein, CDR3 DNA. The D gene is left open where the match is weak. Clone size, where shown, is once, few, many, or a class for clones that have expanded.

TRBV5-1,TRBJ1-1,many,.,CASSFTGRNTEAFF,TGCGCCAGCAGCTTTACGGGGCGGAACACTGAAGCTTTCTTT
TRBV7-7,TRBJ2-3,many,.,CASSLETGATDTQYF,TGTGCTAGCAGCTTAGAAACAGGAGCCACAGATACGCAGTATTTT
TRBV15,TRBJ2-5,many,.,CATSRDRGETQYF,TGTGCCACCAGCAGAGATCGTGGGGAGACCCAGTACTTC
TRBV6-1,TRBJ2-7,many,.,CASSHGGTPSYEQYF,TGTGCCAGCAGCCACGGTGGGACACCGTCCTACGAGCAGTACTTC
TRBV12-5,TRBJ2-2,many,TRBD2,CASGLRLAENTGELFF,TGTGCTAGTGGTTTGAGACTAGCGGAGAACACCGGGGAGCTGTTTTTT
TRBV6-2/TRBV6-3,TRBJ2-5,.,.,CASSYYRVQETQYF,TGTGCCAGCAGTTACTACAGGGTTCAAGAGACCCAGTACTTC
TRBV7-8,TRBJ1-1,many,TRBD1,CASSSQGAVNTEAFF,TGTGCCAGCAGCTCACAGGGGGCCGTGAACACTGAAGCTTTCTTT
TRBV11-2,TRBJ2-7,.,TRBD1,CASSSYRDRDYEQYF,TGTGCCAGCAGCTCCTACCGGGACAGAGACTACGAGCAGTACTTC
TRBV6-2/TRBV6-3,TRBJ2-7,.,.,CASSYSLVYEQYF,TGTGCCAGCAGTTACTCTTTGGTATACGAGCAGTACTTC
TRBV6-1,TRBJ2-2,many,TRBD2,CASREATGELFF,TGTGCCAGCCGGGAGGCCACCGGGGAGCTGTTTTTT